The 11 T cell receptor beta chains below all came from one sample that was sequenced in a study of OX40 agonist ivuxolimab in advanced cancers. This table comes from immunoSEQ multiplex PCR, and its TCRdb copy is limited to in-frame clones, with some not included. The sample yields about 55,000 clones, 70% to 85% seen once. The sample was CD4+ or CD8+ T cells sorted from blood, taken in a trial of the OX40 agonist ivuxolimab. Every receptor here comes from an adult with an advanced solid tumor such as melanoma, head and neck, liver or kidney cancer.

This clone was seen only a few times. The V call is TRBV5-1, the J call TRBJ1-6, with 8 bases lining up with TRBD1. Looked up from germline, CDR1 is SGHRS and CDR2 is YFSETQ. Trimming cost V 4 bases and J 8 bases; bases outside gene matches: 5. There are 14 residues in the CDR3. The CDR3 bases are TGCGCCAGCAGCACCGGACAGGGAGATTCACCCCTCCACTTT. It codes for CASSTGQGDSPLHF.

This chain links TRBV7-9 with TRBJ2-7; 8 bases align to TRBD2. The germline CDR1 and CDR2 sequences are SEHNR and FQNEAQ (reference sequence). CDR3 length: 15 amino acids. Trimming took 1 base from V and 3 from J; bases not matched to a gene: 5. CDR3 protein: CASSLGSSGVYEQYF. The CDR3 region has the DNA TGTGCCAGCAGCTTAGGGAGTAGCGGGGTCTACGAGCAGTACTTC.

About this clone: The junction departs from the called germline gene at one end, perhaps through a read error. The rearrangement uses TRBV6-5 and TRBJ2-5, with D uncertain. The germline V gene encodes CDR1 MNHEY and CDR2 SVGAGI. The length of the CDR3 is 12 residues. The CDR3 spells CASSTPGGGWDF. The DNA of the CDR3 is TGTGCCAGCAGTACCCCGGGCGGCGGATGGGACTTC.

This rearrangement joins TRBV19 to TRBJ1-4; 7 nucleotides align to TRBD1. This CDR3 has 17 residues. The V segment lost 6 bases and the J segment 0 bases; nucleotides outside the gene matches: 10. Germline V lookup: CDR1 LNHDA, CDR2 SQIVND (reference sequence). CDR3 amino acids: CASSLATGSATNEKLFF. In DNA, the CDR3 is TGTGCCAGTAGCCTCGCGACAGGGTCTGCAACTAATGAAAAACTGTTTTTT.

The rearrangement links TRBV28 to TRBJ1-2; D uncertain. CDR3 size: 15 residues. The germline CDR1 and CDR2 sequences are MDHEN and SYDVKM. V lost 6 bases and J lost 0, with 14 bases in between. CDR3 DNA: TGTGCCAGCAGCCCGACCACGATAGCTAACTATGGCTACACCTTC. It is translated as CASSPTTIANYGYTF.

The V gene is TRBV7-6, the J gene TRBJ1-2; 8 bases line up with TRBD1. The CDR3 has 16 amino acids. V lost 5 bases, J lost 7 bases, and 15 bases stayed unmatched. From germline, CDR1 is SGHVS and CDR2 FNYEAQ. The CDR3 loop reads CASSPLHYRGQAGYTF. The CDR3 nucleotides are TGTGCCAGCAGCCCGCTCCATTACAGGGGACAGGCTGGCTACACCTTC. The full variable domain, completed using reference TRBV7-6 and TRBJ1-2, is GAGVSQSPRYKVTKRGQDVALRCDPISGHVSLYWYRQALGQGPEFLTYFNYEAQQDKSGLPNDRFSAERPEGSISTLTIQRTEQRDSAMYRCASSPLHYRGQAGYTFGSGTRLTVV.

The rearrangement joins TRBV6-1 to TRBJ1-4; D perhaps matches TRBD1 (5 bases). The CDR3 is 14 amino acids. The V gene lost 5 bases and the J gene lost 5 bases, with 12 bases spanning the gap. Germline V gene lookup returns CDR1 MNHNS and CDR2 SASEGT. This CDR3 reads CASSTPGLNEKLFF. The CDR3 region has the DNA TGTGCCAGCAGTACCCCGGGGCTCAATGAAAAACTGTTTTTT.

The rearrangement uses TRBV6-6 and TRBJ2-7; D may be TRBD1 (6 bases). V dropped 2 bases and J dropped 6 bases, with 14 bases sitting between them. The CDR3 length is 14 residues. Germline loops: CDR1 MNHNY, CDR2 SVGAGI (reference sequence). The CDR3 coding sequence is TGTGCCAGCAGTTACCCACAGGGCGTCTCCGAGCAGTACTTC. This encodes CASSYPQGVSEQYF.

V gene TRBV5-8 combines with J gene TRBJ2-2; the D gene is possibly TRBD1 (5 bases). The CDR3 spans 14 residues. The V and J ends lost 7 bases and 4 bases respectively, with 14 bases between them. Germline V lookup: CDR1 SGHTS, CDR2 YDEGEE. The CDR3 is CASRTWGFTGELFF. The DNA for the CDR3 is TGTGCCAGCCGGACCTGGGGCTTCACCGGGGAGCTGTTTTTT.

J is TRBJ2-7 and V is TRBV4-2, with 8 bases aligning to TRBD1. J was trimmed by 5 bases and V by 4 bases; bases with no gene match: 22. CDR3 length: 19 residues. CDR1 is LGHNA, CDR2 YNFKEQ, per germline. CDR3 sequence: CASSRGPGQAVVLGHEQYF. CDR3 bases: TGTGCCAGCAGCCGAGGACCGGGACAGGCCGTGGTGCTAGGTCACGAGCAGTACTTC.

The count of this clone is one. This chain links TRBV4-1 with TRBJ2-5; 7 bases are shared with TRBD1. Germline V gives CDR1 MGHRA, CDR2 YSYEKL. The CDR3 runs 14 residues. V lost 1 base and J lost 3; bases outside the gene matches: 2. The CDR3 loop is CASSQATGKETQYF. DNA for the CDR3: TGCGCCAGCAGCCAAGCGACAGGGAAAGAGACCCAGTACTTC.